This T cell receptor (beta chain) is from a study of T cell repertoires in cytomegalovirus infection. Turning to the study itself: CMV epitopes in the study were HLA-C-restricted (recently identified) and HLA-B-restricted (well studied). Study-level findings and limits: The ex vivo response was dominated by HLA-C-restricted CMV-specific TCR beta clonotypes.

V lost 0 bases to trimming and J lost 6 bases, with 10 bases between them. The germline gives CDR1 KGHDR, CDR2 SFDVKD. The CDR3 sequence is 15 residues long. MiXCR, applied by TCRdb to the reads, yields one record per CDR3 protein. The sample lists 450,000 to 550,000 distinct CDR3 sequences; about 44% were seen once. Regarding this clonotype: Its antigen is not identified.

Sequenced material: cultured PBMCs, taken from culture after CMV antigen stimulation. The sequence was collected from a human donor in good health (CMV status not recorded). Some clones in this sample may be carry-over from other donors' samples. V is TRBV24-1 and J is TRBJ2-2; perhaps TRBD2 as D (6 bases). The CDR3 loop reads CATSDLPSGAGELFF. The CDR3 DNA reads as TGTGCCACCAGTGATTTGCCCTCGGGGGCCGGGGAGCTGTTTTTT.